A selection of T cell receptor beta chains follows, all from one sample in a study of shared clonotypes between healthy human individuals. Sequencing was performed with immunoSEQ multiplex PCR; in TCRdb, only in-frame clones are kept and a portion is missing. The table has approximately 510,000 clones, 79% seen once; the top ten hold 10% to 15%. Sequencing was carried out using PBMCs. These receptors all stem from a woman aged 35 to 49 in good health. Some clones in this sample may be carry-over from other donors' samples. Each CDR3 is given with its conserved first and last residue. Fields, in order: D gene, J gene, clone size, V gene, CDR3 protein, CDR3 DNA. A D gene is named only where the DNA matches it firmly. Not every row has a clone size; where given, it reads once, few, many or a size class.

>-|TRBJ1-5|-|TRBV28
CASSPPANQPQHF
TGTGCCAGCAGCCCGCCAGCCAATCAGCCCCAGCATTTT
>TRBD1|TRBJ1-2|-|TRBV5-5
CASSVGQASYTF
TGTGCCAGCAGCGTCGGACAGGCTAGCTACACCTTC
>-|TRBJ2-7|-|TRBV19
CASSTPHSEQYF
TGTGCCAGTAGTACCCCCCACTCCGAGCAGTACTTC
>-|TRBJ1-1|once|TRBV6-1
CASSPRGNTEAFF
TGTGCCAGCAGCCCTAGGGGGAACACTGAAGCTTTCTTT
>-|TRBJ2-7|-|TRBV6-5
CASSSQVFYEQYF
TGTGCCAGCAGTTCGCAGGTTTTCTACGAGCAGTACTTC
>TRBD1|TRBJ2-1|once|TRBV27
CASSREGWDRQFF
TGTGCCAGCAGCAGAGAGGGGTGGGACAGGCAGTTCTTC
>-|TRBJ2-5|-|TRBV2
CASSERETQYF
TGTGCCAGCAGTGAGAGGGAGACCCAGTACTTC
>-|TRBJ1-4|-|TRBV7-9
CASSLPRGGNEKLFF
TGTGCCAGCAGCTTACCACGGGGCGGGAATGAAAAACTGTTTTTT
>-|TRBJ2-3|-|TRBV9
CASSAVGIPTDTQYF
TGTGCCAGCAGCGCCGTCGGGATCCCCACAGATACGCAGTATTTT
>-|TRBJ2-3|-|TRBV18
CASSRSTDTQYF
TGTGCCAGCTCACGGAGCACAGATACGCAGTATTTT
>-|TRBJ1-6|-|TRBV28
CASSIYFGANSPLHF
TGTGCCAGCAGTATCTACTTTGGGGCCAATTCACCCCTCCACTTT
>TRBD2|TRBJ2-5|many|TRBV5-1
CASSSRAGGSETQYF
TGCGCCAGCAGCTCCCGAGCGGGGGGGTCTGAGACCCAGTACTTC
>-|TRBJ1-2|-|TRBV6-5
CASSPRGGGVGYTF
TGTGCCAGCAGTCCCCGGGGGGGTGGAGTCGGCTACACCTTC
>TRBD2|TRBJ2-1|-|TRBV29-1
CSVEGTSGMFISLNEQFF
TGCAGCGTTGAAGGGACTAGCGGGATGTTTATTAGCCTCAATGAGCAGTTCTTC
>-|TRBJ2-1|-|TRBV30
CARTRGGTYNEQFF
TGTGCCCGAACCAGGGGCGGGACCTACAATGAGCAGTTCTTC
>-|TRBJ1-5|-|TRBV10-1
CASSEGNDQPQHF
TGCGCCAGCAGTGAGGGAAATGATCAGCCCCAGCATTTT
>TRBD1|TRBJ2-1|-|TRBV7-2
CASSFRTGTTEQFF
TGTGCCAGCAGCTTCCGGACAGGCACTACCGAGCAGTTCTTC
>-|TRBJ2-7|once|TRBV6-1
CASRVAELSYEQYF
TGTGCCAGCAGGGTAGCGGAGCTATCCTACGAGCAGTACTTC
>TRBD1|TRBJ2-2|-|TRBV6-1
CASRGQGGGGELFF
TGTGCCAGCAGGGGACAGGGAGGGGGCGGGGAGCTGTTTTTT
>TRBD1|TRBJ2-2|once|TRBV19
CASSILTGLGELFF
TGTGCCAGTAGTATTCTGACAGGGCTCGGGGAGCTGTTTTTT
>-|TRBJ2-1|-|TRBV7-2
CASSLSTWGNEQFF
TGTGCCAGCAGCTTAAGTACCTGGGGTAATGAGCAGTTCTTC
>-|TRBJ1-4|-|TRBV23-1
CASSLRSNNEKLFF
TGCGCCAGCAGTCTGCGAAGCAATAATGAAAAACTGTTTTTT
>-|TRBJ2-1|-|TRBV6-5
CASSYSLAENEQFF
TGTGCCAGCAGTTACAGTTTGGCGGAAAATGAGCAGTTCTTC
>TRBD1|TRBJ2-3|-|TRBV19
CASSPDRGGTDTQYF
TGTGCCAGTAGTCCGGACAGGGGTGGCACAGATACGCAGTATTTT
>TRBD1|TRBJ1-2|-|TRBV28
CASSFAGTGFGGYTF
TGTGCCAGCAGCTTCGCCGGGACAGGGTTTGGTGGCTACACCTTC
>TRBD1|TRBJ1-5|-|TRBV15
CATSRDRYNQPQHF
TGTGCCACCAGCAGGGACAGGTACAATCAGCCCCAGCATTTT
>-|TRBJ1-4|-|TRBV7-9
CAISGSSNEKLFF
TGTGCCATCTCAGGTTCTTCTAATGAAAAACTGTTTTTT
>TRBD1|TRBJ2-7|-|TRBV30
CAWSVQWVTGYYEQYF
TGTGCCTGGAGTGTCCAATGGGTGACAGGGTATTACGAGCAGTACTTC
>-|TRBJ2-5|-|TRBV7-3
CASSFRVGETQYF
TGTGCCAGCAGCTTCCGAGTGGGAGAGACCCAGTACTTC
>-|TRBJ2-7|-|TRBV5-6
CASSNLGVQSGEQYF
TGTGCCAGCAGCAACCTCGGGGTACAGTCGGGGGAGCAGTACTTC
>-|TRBJ1-5|-|TRBV5-1
CASSLAPARLDQPQHF
TGCGCCAGCAGCTTGGCCCCCGCTAGGTTGGATCAGCCCCAGCATTTT
>TRBD2|TRBJ2-3|-|TRBV4-1
CASSQDWASGSKADTQYF
TGCGCCAGCAGCCAAGATTGGGCCAGCGGGAGTAAGGCAGATACGCAGTATTTT
>TRBD1|TRBJ2-7|-|TRBV5-1
CASSLDGQGANEQYF
TGCGCCAGCAGCTTGGATGGACAGGGGGCGAACGAGCAGTACTTC
>-|TRBJ2-1|-|TRBV6-5
CASSPGSNEQFF
TGTGCCAGCAGCCCCGGCAGTAATGAGCAGTTCTTC
>-|TRBJ1-5|-|TRBV18
CASSHSPTTRPQHF
TGTGCCAGCTCACATTCTCCGACAACCAGGCCCCAGCATTTT
>-|TRBJ2-3|-|TRBV19
CASSILGGVTDTQYF
TGTGCCAGTAGTATACTTGGCGGCGTTACAGATACGCAGTATTTT
>-|TRBJ1-1|few|TRBV9
CASSLRPGNTEAFF
TGTGCCAGCAGCCTTCGGCCGGGGAACACTGAAGCTTTCTTT
>-|TRBJ2-1|-|TRBV7-9
CASSRLSAYNEQFF
TGTGCCAGCAGTCGCTTAAGTGCCTACAATGAGCAGTTCTTC
>TRBD1|TRBJ1-4|few|TRBV16
CASSERGQGYEKLFF
TGTGCCAGCAGCGAAAGGGGACAGGGGTATGAAAAACTGTTTTTT
>-|TRBJ2-7|once|TRBV6-6
CASSYSAGTLFLF
TGTGCCAGCAGTTACTCGGCAGGTACCCTGTTCCTCTTC
>-|TRBJ1-1|few|TRBV9
CASSVGNRNTEAFF
TGTGCCAGCAGCGTAGGAAATCGGAACACTGAAGCTTTCTTT
>-|TRBJ2-3|few|TRBV2
CASSESSGSTDTQYF
TGTGCCAGCAGTGAATCGAGCGGGAGCACAGATACGCAGTATTTT
>-|TRBJ2-3|-|TRBV4-1
CASSLDSLADTQYF
TGCGCCAGCAGCCTTGACTCTCTCGCAGATACGCAGTATTTT